Following are 29 T cell receptor beta chains from one sample sequenced in a study of T-cell memory formation after mild COVID-19. TCRdb reprocessed the 5' RACE reads via MiXCR and lists one record per CDR3 protein. The top ten hold approximately 22% of the sample, which has about 340,000 distinct CDR3 sequences, 20% to 25% seen once. Sequenced sample: PBMCs or a T cell subset sorted from them (not recorded which). The source is a man aged 18 to 29 who had mild COVID-19 (a few samples of this study predate the infection). Cell type and time point are not known.

This clonotype was detected many times. V is TRBV5-6 and J is TRBJ2-5, with unresolved D. V lost 0 bases, J lost 1 base, and 7 bases lay in between. Per germline, CDR1 SGHDT and CDR2 YYEEEE. This CDR3 has 14 residues. The CDR3 DNA follows: TGTGCCAGCAGCTTGGTTGGGCTCCAAGAGACCCAGTACTTC. Translating it yields CASSLVGLQETQYF.

V is TRBV4-1 and J is TRBJ2-2, with D perhaps matching TRBD2 (6 bases). The V end lost 5 bases, the J end lost 7 bases, and 11 bases lay between the germline ends. The CDR3 is made up of 13 amino acids. Germline V gene lookup returns CDR1 MGHRA and CDR2 YSYEKL. The CDR3 nucleotides read TGCGCCAGCAGCACACGCGGGGTCGGGGAGCTGTTTTTT. This gives the protein CASSTRGVGELFF.

The chain employs TRBV12-3 or TRBV12-4 and TRBJ2-7, with D possibly matching TRBD2 (5 bases). Trimming removed 6 bases from V and 7 bases from J, with 10 bases in between. CDR3 length equals 11 residues. DNA for the CDR3: TGTGCCAGCAGCCCTTGCGGGGAGCAGTACTTC. It translates to CASSPCGEQYF.

In this sample, this clonotype turned up many times. J is TRBJ2-7 and V is TRBV20-1, with TRBD1 matching over 9 bases. Trimming at V came to 7 bases and at J to 5 bases, leaving 9 bases not matched to a gene. CDR3 size: 13 residues. Per germline, CDR1 DFQATT and CDR2 SNEGSKA (reference sequence). The CDR3 DNA follows: TGCAGTGTATCGGGACAGGGAAAGGACGAGCAGTACGTC. It codes for CSVSGQGKDEQYV.

The chain joins TRBV4-1 to TRBJ2-5, with 8 bases fitting TRBD2. The CDR3 length is 14 residues. The V and J ends lost 3 bases and 5 bases, in that order; junction bases with no gene match: 5. The V gene's germline CDR1 is MGHRA and CDR2 YSYEKL. Written as DNA, the CDR3 is TGCGCCAGCAGCCATCCGGGACTAGTGGAGACCCAGTACTTC. Translating gives CASSHPGLVETQYF.

The chain has TRBV29-1 and TRBJ1-3, with 9 bases identical to TRBD1. CDR3 length: 16 residues. CDR1 SQVTM and CDR2 ANQGSEA come from the germline V gene. Unmatched junction bases numbered 11, after V lost 6 bases and J lost 2 bases. In DNA form, the CDR3 reads TGCAGCGTAGCAGAACAGGGGGCGTCTACTGGAAACACCATATATTTT. It yields the protein CSVAEQGASTGNTIYF.

This clonotype has only a few counts. The chain combines TRBV6-5 with TRBJ2-1; D perhaps matches TRBD1 (5 bases). V was shortened by 6 bases and J by 5 bases, with 14 bases between the two germline ends. Per germline, CDR1 MNHEY and CDR2 SVGAGI. The CDR3 is made up of 14 amino acids. The CDR3, as DNA: TGTGCCAGCAGCCCCGCCGCAGGGAACAATGAGCAGTTCTTC. Translation gives CASSPAAGNNEQFF.

The table lists this clonotype with a few counts. The rearrangement uses TRBV6-5 and TRBJ1-5; 7 nucleotides match TRBD1. The V gene end was trimmed by 5 bases and the J gene end by 1 base; junction bases not matched to a gene: 5. This CDR3 region has 15 residues. CDR1 is MNHEY and CDR2 is SVGAGI in the germline V gene. CDR3 nucleotide sequence: TGTGCCAGCAGTGGACAGGCCGGGAGCAATCAGCCCCAGCATTTT. Encoded protein: CASSGQAGSNQPQHF.

The genes are TRBV4-3 and TRBJ2-3; D is ambiguous. This CDR3 has 14 residues. V shed 4 bases and J shed 1 base, with 9 bases lying between them. Germline CDR1 and CDR2: LGHNA and YSLEER. The CDR3 DNA follows: TGCGCCAGCAGCCCTCGACTCCGCACAGATACGCAGTATTTT. This gives the protein CASSPRLRTDTQYF.

The chain joins TRBV9 to TRBJ2-3; 9 positions agree with TRBD1. Trimming removed 3 bases from V and 5 bases from J; junction bases left unmatched: 10. The V gene's germline CDR1 is SGDLS and CDR2 YYNGEE. There are 16 residues in the CDR3. The CDR3 loop reads CASSAGDRDLGDTQYF. DNA of the CDR3: TGTGCCAGCAGCGCGGGGGACAGGGACCTCGGAGATACGCAGTATTTT.

This clonotype was seen a few times. The J gene is TRBJ1-1, the V gene TRBV19; no clear D. Trimming stripped 6 bases from V and 5 bases from J, with 13 bases between. The CDR3 sequence is 13 residues long. Germline lookup yields CDR1 LNHDA and CDR2 SQIVND (reference sequence). The CDR3 coding sequence is TGTGCCAGTAGGCAAGTCGCGATGACTGAAGCTTTCTTT. Amino acids: CASRQVAMTEAFF.

The gene calls are TRBV7-9 and TRBJ1-4, with D maybe TRBD1 (5 bases). CDR1 is SEHNR and CDR2 is FQNEAQ in the germline V gene (reference sequence). Between the trimmed V and J ends, which lost 5 bases and 0 bases, there was a span of 13 bases. The CDR3 consists of 16 residues. CDR3 residues: CASSRGKGATNEKLFF. The CDR3 nucleotides read TGTGCCAGCAGCCGCGGTAAAGGGGCAACTAATGAAAAACTGTTTTTT.

The J gene is TRBJ2-3, the V gene TRBV7-9, with D possibly matching TRBD2 (6 bases). The CDR3 has 15 amino acids. V was trimmed by 7 bases and J by 6 bases, leaving 20 bases between them. Germline lookup yields CDR1 SEHNR and CDR2 FQNEAQ (reference sequence). The CDR3 sequence: CASTQTAGAGDTQYF. CDR3 coding DNA: TGTGCCAGCACCCAAACCGCCGGGGCGGGGGATACGCAGTATTTT.

The CDR3 DNA is TGTGCCAGCAGTTACTCCCCTTTACGACAGGACCGCTATGGCTACACCTTC. It yields the protein CASSYSPLRQDRYGYTF. This chain uses TRBV6-2 or TRBV6-3 with TRBJ1-2, with a possible D match to TRBD1 (6 bases). The germline gives CDR1 MNHEY, CDR2 SVGEGT. CDR3 length: 17 residues. Trimming removed 0 bases at V and 4 bases at J, with 18 bases between.

In this sample, this clonotype turned up a few times. This chain links TRBV5-1 with TRBJ2-7; maybe TRBD1 (5 bases). The length of the CDR3 is 15 residues. The V end lost 0 bases, the J end lost 0 bases, and 10 bases lay between the germline ends. Germline assignment: CDR1 SGHRS and CDR2 YFSETQ. The CDR3 nucleotides are TGCGCCAGCAGCTTGGGTGTAAGGGGCTCCTACGAGCAGTACTTC. Its translation: CASSLGVRGSYEQYF.

This clonotype was recorded at least ten times. The chain joins TRBV7-2 to TRBJ2-2; tentatively, D is TRBD1 or TRBD2 (5 bases each). CDR3 length equals 17 residues. Looked up from germline, CDR1 is SGHTA and CDR2 is FQGNSA. V lost 6 bases and J lost 1, with 18 bases in between. The CDR3 DNA reads as TGTGCCAGCAGGTCGTTTGGGACGGATCTGAACACCGGGGAGCTGTTTTTT. It specifies CASRSFGTDLNTGELFF.

This clonotype was counted between two and nine times. The chain has TRBV5-1 and TRBJ2-7, with 9 bases identical to TRBD1. The CDR3 consists of 15 residues. CDR1 and CDR2 (germline): SGHRS, YFSETQ. The V segment lost 4 bases and the J segment 4 bases; nucleotides outside the gene matches: 9. The CDR3 protein is CASSQQGALSYEQYF. DNA for the CDR3: TGCGCCAGCAGCCAACAGGGGGCTCTGAGTTACGAGCAGTACTTC.

This chain joins TRBV12-3 or TRBV12-4 and TRBJ2-5; possible D gene TRBD2, 5 bases. This CDR3 region has 12 residues. The germline V and J ends were trimmed by 3 bases and 7 bases, with 9 bases remaining between them. CDR3 amino acids: CASSFERPTQYF. CDR3 DNA: TGTGCCAGCAGTTTTGAGCGGCCGACCCAGTACTTC.

The chain carries TRBV9 and TRBJ2-1; D possibly corresponds to TRBD1 (6 bases). Germline assignment: CDR1 SGDLS and CDR2 YYNGEE. V was shortened by 0 bases and J by 4 bases, with 8 bases between the two germline ends. This CDR3 has 14 residues. The CDR3 region has the DNA TGTGCCAGCAGCGTAGCCGGGACATACAATGAGCAGTTCTTC. Residues: CASSVAGTYNEQFF.

The chain joins TRBV28 to TRBJ1-5, with a weak D call TRBD1 (5 bases). Per the germline V gene, CDR1 is MDHEN and CDR2 is SYDVKM. Between the trimmed V and J ends, which lost 7 bases and 7 bases, there was a span of 11 bases. This CDR3 has 12 amino acids. CDR3 in DNA: TGTGCCAGCACTCTCCAGGGCCAGCCCCAGCATTTT. The encoded protein is CASTLQGQPQHF.

V gene TRBV10-3 combines with J gene TRBJ2-7, with 12 nucleotides matching TRBD2. The ends lost 4 bases at V and 6 bases at J; junction bases unmatched: 1. Germline lookup yields CDR1 ENHRY and CDR2 SYGVKD. The CDR3 is 13 amino acids. The CDR3 loop is CAISALAGGEQYV. CDR3 coding DNA: TGTGCCATCAGTGCACTAGCGGGGGGCGAGCAGTACGTC.

The V and J genes are TRBV5-4 and TRBJ2-5; D could derive from TRBD1 or TRBD2 (6 bases each). The V gene lost 4 bases and the J gene lost 2 bases, with 18 bases spanning the gap. CDR1 is SGHNT, CDR2 YYREEE, per germline (reference sequence). CDR3 size: 16 residues. The CDR3 DNA sequence: TGTGCCAGCAGCGAACCGGGGGCTCGGGGGCAAGAGACCCAGTACTTC. It translates to CASSEPGARGQETQYF. The complete variable domain, with remaining parts taken from reference TRBV5-4 and TRBJ2-5, reads ETGVTQSPTHLIKTRGQQVTLRCSSQSGHNTVSWYQQALGQGPQFIFQYYREEENGRGNFPPRFSGLQFPNYSSELNVNALELDDSALYLCASSEPGARGQETQYFGPGTRLLVL.

The sample holds a few counts of this clonotype. Here the CDR3 reads CASSLARAGSYNEQFF. CDR3 bases: TGTGCCAGCAGCTTAGCGCGGGCAGGGTCCTACAATGAGCAGTTCTTC. The chain joins TRBV11-1 to TRBJ2-1, with D perhaps being TRBD1 or TRBD2 (5 bases each). CDR1 and CDR2 from the germline V gene are SGHAT and FQDESV (reference sequence). V gave up 0 bases and J gave up 1 base, with 10 bases separating them. There are 16 residues in the CDR3. Variable domain in full (rest from reference TRBV11-1 and TRBJ2-1): EAEVAQSPRYKITEKSQAVAFWCDPISGHATLYWYRQILGQGPELLVQFQDESVVDDSQLPKDRFSAERLKGVDSTLKIQPAELGDSAMYLCASSLARAGSYNEQFFGPGTRLTVL.

Only a few counts were recorded for this clonotype. The chain couples TRBV11-3 to TRBJ1-1; 7 bases align to TRBD1. CDR3 length equals 14 residues. V dropped 4 bases and J dropped 3; count of bases not matched to a gene: 5. From germline, CDR1 is SGHNT and CDR2 YENEEA. CDR3 amino acids: CASSSRGRDTEAFF. CDR3 bases: TGTGCCAGCAGCTCCAGGGGGAGAGACACTGAAGCTTTCTTT.

This clonotype came up a few times. The V and J genes are TRBV11-2 and TRBJ2-7, with 7 bases matching TRBD2. This CDR3 has 16 amino acids. The V and J ends lost 0 bases and 5 bases, in that order; junction bases with no gene match: 10. Germline V CDR1 and CDR2: SGHAT, FQNNGV. The CDR3 region is CASSLEPTSPWHEQYF. The DNA for the CDR3 is TGTGCCAGCAGCTTAGAACCGACTAGCCCCTGGCACGAGCAGTACTTC.

This clonotype has at least ten counts. The rearrangement links TRBV12-3 or TRBV12-4 to TRBJ2-7; TRBD1 is a possible D gene (6 bases). Between the trimmed V and J ends, which lost 6 bases and 0 bases, there was a span of 15 bases. The CDR3 is 15 residues long. The CDR3 here is CASSTGQDFSYEQYF. The CDR3 region has the DNA TGTGCCAGCAGCACGGGACAAGACTTCTCCTACGAGCAGTACTTC.

This clonotype was observed many times. This chain's CDR3 is CAGTGVYGYTF. In DNA form, the CDR3 reads TGTGCCGGGACAGGGGTCTATGGCTACACCTTC. The J gene is TRBJ1-2, the V gene TRBV6-5; 10 positions match TRBD1. The CDR3 has 11 amino acids. V trimming: 11 bases; J trimming: 4 bases; junction bases outside the gene matches: 1. Germline lookup yields CDR1 MNHEY and CDR2 SVGAGI.

This clonotype was observed a few times. The CDR3 region is CASSVDSTDTQYF. The CDR3 DNA sequence: TGCGCCAGCAGCGTCGACAGCACAGATACGCAGTATTTT. The chain is built from TRBV4-1 and TRBJ2-3; D remains unclear. From germline, CDR1 is MGHRA and CDR2 YSYEKL. The V end was cut by 5 bases, the J end by 0 bases, with 6 bases between. CDR3 size: 13 residues.

The chain links TRBV6-1 to TRBJ2-5; possible D gene TRBD1, 5 bases. Germline assignment: CDR1 MNHNS and CDR2 SASEGT. With 8 bases removed from V and 0 bases from J, the gap between germline ends came to 13 bases. CDR3 size: 14 residues. CDR3 region: CASGAAVYQETQYF. In nucleotides, the CDR3 is TGTGCCAGCGGGGCAGCCGTGTACCAAGAGACCCAGTACTTC.